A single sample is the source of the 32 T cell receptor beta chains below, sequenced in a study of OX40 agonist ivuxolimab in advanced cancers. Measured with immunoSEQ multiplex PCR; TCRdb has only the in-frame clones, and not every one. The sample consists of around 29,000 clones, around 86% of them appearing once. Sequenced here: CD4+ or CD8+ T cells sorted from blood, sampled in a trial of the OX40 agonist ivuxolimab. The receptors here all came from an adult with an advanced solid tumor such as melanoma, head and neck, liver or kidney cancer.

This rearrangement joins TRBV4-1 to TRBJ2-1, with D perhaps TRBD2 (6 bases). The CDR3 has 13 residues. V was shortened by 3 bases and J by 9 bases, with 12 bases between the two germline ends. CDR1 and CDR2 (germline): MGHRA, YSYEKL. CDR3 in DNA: TGCGCCAGCAGCCAGCGACTAGTCGGTGAGCAGTTCTTC. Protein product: CASSQRLVGEQFF.

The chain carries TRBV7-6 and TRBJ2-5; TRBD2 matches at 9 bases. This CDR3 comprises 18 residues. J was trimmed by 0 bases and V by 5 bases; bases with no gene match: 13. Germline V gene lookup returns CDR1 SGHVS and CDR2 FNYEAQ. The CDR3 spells CASSHGSGGRVYQETQYF. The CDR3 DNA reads TGTGCCAGCAGCCACGGGAGCGGGGGGAGGGTTTACCAAGAGACCCAGTACTTC.

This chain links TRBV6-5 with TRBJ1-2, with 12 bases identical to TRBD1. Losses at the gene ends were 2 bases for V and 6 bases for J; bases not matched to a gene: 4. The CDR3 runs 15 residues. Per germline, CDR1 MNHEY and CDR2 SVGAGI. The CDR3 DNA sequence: TGTGCCAGCAGTTACACCGGGACAGGGGGCGATGGCTACACCTTC. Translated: CASSYTGTGGDGYTF.

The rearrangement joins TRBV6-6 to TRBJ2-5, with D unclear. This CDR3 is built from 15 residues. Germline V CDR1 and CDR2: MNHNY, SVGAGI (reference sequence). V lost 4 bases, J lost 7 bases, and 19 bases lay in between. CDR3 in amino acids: CASSSDRSYPPTQYF. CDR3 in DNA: TGTGCCAGCAGTTCGGACCGAAGTTACCCCCCGACCCAGTACTTC.

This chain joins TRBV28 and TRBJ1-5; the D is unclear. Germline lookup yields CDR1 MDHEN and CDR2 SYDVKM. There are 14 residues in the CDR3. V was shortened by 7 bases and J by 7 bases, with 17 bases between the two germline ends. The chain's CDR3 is CASTILGEAQPQHF. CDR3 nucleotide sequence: TGTGCCAGCACCATACTCGGGGAGGCGCAGCCCCAGCATTTT.

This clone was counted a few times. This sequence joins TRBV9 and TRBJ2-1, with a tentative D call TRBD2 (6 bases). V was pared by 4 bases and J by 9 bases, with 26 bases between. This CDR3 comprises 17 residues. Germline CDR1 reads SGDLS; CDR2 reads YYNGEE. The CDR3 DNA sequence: TGTGCCAGCAGCCCCCACCCCGGAGGGACGTACACTCTTGAGCAGTTCTTC. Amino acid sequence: CASSPHPGGTYTLEQFF.

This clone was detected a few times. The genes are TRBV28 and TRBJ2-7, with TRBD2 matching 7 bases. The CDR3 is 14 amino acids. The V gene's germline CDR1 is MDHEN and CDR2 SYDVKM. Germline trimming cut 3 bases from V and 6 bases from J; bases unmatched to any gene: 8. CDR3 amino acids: CASSFGGGASEQYF. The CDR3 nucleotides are TGTGCCAGCAGTTTTGGGGGGGGTGCCTCCGAGCAGTACTTC.

The CDR3 coding sequence is TGCGCCAGCAGCCAAGAAGGGATCGGGTATGGTTCTGGCTACACCTTC. Translated: CASSQEGIGYGSGYTF. J is TRBJ1-2 and V is TRBV4-1; D is uncertain. The CDR3 length is 16 residues. The germline CDR1 and CDR2 sequences are MGHRA and YSYEKL. The V end lost 0 bases, the J end lost 7 bases, and 18 bases lay between the germline ends.

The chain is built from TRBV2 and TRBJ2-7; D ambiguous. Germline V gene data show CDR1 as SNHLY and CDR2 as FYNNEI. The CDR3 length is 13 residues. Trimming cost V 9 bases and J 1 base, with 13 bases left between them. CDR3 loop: CASSPRSSYEQYF. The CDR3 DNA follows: TGTGCCAGTTCCCCACGGAGTTCCTACGAGCAGTACTTC.

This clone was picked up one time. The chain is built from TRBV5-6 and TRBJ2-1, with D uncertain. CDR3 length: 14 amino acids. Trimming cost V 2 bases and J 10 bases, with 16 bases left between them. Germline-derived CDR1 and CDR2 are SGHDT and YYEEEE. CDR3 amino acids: CASSFLSGGQEQFF. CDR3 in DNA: TGTGCCAGCAGCTTTTTGTCTGGTGGTCAAGAGCAGTTCTTC.

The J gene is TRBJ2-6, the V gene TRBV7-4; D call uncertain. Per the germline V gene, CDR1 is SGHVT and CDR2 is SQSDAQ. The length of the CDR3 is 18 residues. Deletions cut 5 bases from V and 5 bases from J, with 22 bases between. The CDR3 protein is CASSPTPSSQSRANVLTF. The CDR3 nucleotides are TGTGCCAGCAGCCCAACTCCCAGCTCACAAAGTCGGGCCAACGTCCTGACTTTC.

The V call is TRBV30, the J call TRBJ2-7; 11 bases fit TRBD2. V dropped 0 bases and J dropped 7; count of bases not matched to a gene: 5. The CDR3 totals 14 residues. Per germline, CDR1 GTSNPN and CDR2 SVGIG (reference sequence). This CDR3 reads CAWSVLAGVGEQYF. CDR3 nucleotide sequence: TGTGCCTGGAGTGTACTAGCGGGAGTAGGTGAGCAGTACTTC.

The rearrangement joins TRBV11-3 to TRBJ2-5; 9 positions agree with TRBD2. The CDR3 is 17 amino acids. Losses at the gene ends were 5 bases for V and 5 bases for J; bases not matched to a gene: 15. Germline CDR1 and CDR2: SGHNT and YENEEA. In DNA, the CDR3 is TGTGCCAGCAGCCCATGGGTAGCGGGAGATTCCCGGGAGACCCAGTACTTC. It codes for CASSPWVAGDSRETQYF.

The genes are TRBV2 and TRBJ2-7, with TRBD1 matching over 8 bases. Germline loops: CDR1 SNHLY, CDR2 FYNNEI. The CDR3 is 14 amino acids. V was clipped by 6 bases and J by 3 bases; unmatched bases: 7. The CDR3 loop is CASRSRQGLYEQYF. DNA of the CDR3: TGTGCCAGCAGGTCAAGACAGGGGCTCTACGAGCAGTACTTC.

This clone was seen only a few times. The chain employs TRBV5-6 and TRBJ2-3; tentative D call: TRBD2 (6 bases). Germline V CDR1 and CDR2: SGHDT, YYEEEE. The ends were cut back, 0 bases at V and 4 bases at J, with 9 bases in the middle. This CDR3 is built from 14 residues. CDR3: CASSLATSSDTQYF. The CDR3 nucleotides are TGTGCCAGCAGCTTGGCCACTAGCTCAGATACGCAGTATTTT.

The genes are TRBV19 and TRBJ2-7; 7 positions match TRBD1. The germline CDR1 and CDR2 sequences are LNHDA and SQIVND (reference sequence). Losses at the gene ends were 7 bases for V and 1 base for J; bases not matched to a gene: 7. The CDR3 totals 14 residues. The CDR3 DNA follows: TGTGCCAGTAAGTTTTCGACAGGGTCCTACGAGCAGTACTTC. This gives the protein CASKFSTGSYEQYF. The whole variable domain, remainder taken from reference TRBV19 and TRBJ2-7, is DGGITQSPKYLFRKEGQNVTLSCEQNLNHDAMYWYRQDPGQGLRLIYYSQIVNDFQKGDIAEGYSVSREKKESFPLTVTSAQKNPTAFYLCASKFSTGSYEQYFGPGTRLTVT.

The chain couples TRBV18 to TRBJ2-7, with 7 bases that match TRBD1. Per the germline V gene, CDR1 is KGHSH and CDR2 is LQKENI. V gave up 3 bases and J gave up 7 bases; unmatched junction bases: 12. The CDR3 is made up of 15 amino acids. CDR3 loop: CASSPSDRIVGEQYF. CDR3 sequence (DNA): TGTGCCAGCTCACCCTCGGACAGGATTGTAGGGGAGCAGTACTTC.

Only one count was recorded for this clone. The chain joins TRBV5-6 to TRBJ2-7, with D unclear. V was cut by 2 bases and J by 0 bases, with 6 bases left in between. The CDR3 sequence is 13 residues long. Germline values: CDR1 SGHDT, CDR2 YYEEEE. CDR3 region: CASSLYNSYEQYF. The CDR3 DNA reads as TGTGCCAGCAGCTTATACAACTCCTACGAGCAGTACTTC. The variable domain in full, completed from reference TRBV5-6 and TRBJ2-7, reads DAGVTQSPTHLIKTRGQQVTLRCSPKSGHDTVSWYQQALGQGPQFIFQYYEEEERQRGNFPDRFSGHQFPNYSSELNVNALLLGDSALYLCASSLYNSYEQYFGPGTRLTVT.

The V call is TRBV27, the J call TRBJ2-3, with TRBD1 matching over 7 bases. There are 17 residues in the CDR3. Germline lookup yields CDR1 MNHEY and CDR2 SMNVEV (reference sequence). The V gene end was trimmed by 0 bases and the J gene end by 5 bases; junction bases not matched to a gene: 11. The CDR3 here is CASSLSPPGQYLDTQYF. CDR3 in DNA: TGTGCCAGCAGTTTATCCCCCCCGGGACAGTACCTAGATACGCAGTATTTT.

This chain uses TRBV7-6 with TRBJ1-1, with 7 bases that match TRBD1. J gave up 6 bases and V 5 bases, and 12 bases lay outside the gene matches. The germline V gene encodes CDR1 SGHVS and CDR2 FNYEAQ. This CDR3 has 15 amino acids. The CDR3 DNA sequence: TGTGCCAGCAGCCGCCCCCCGGGACAGCCCCCTGAAGCTTTCTTT. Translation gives CASSRPPGQPPEAFF.

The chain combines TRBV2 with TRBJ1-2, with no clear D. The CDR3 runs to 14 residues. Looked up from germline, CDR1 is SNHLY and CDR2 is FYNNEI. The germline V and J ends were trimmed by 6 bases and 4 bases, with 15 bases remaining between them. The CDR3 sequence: CASSDGLTPYGYTF. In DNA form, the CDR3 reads TGTGCCAGCAGCGATGGCCTCACCCCCTATGGCTACACCTTC.

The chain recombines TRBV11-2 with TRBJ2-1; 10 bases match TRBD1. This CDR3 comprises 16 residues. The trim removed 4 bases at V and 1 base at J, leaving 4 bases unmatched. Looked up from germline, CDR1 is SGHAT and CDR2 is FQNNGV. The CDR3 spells CASSSRQGASYNEQFF. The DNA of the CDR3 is TGTGCCAGCAGCTCTCGACAGGGGGCGTCCTACAATGAGCAGTTCTTC.

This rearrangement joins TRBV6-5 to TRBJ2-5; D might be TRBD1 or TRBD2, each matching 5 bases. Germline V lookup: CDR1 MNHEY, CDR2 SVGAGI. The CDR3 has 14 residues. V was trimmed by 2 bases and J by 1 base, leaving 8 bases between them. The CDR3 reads CASSYVGPQETQYF. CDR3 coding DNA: TGTGCCAGCAGTTACGTGGGACCCCAAGAGACCCAGTACTTC.

The CDR3 bases are TGTGCCAGCAGCTTGGTGGTTGCGGATAATTCACCCCTCCACTTT. Its translation: CASSLVVADNSPLHF. The J gene is TRBJ1-6, the V gene TRBV5-5, with no clear D. CDR3 size: 15 residues. Trimming removed 0 bases from V and 5 bases from J, with 9 bases in between. Germline V gene data show CDR1 as SGHKS and CDR2 as YYEKEE (reference sequence).

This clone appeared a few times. CDR3 region: CASSASTSRSTDTQYF. CDR3 DNA: TGTGCCAGCAGCGCGTCGACTAGCCGAAGCACAGATACGCAGTATTTT. This rearrangement joins TRBV9 to TRBJ2-3; TRBD2 matches 7 bases. With 3 bases clipped from V and 0 bases from J, the junction kept 7 bases outside the gene matches. This CDR3 has 16 residues. Germline CDR1 and CDR2: SGDLS and YYNGEE.

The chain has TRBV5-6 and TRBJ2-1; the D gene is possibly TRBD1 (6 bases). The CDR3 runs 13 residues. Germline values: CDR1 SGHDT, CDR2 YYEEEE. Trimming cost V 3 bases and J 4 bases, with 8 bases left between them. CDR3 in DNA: TGTGCCAGCAGCTCGGACAGTTACAATGAGCAGTTCTTC. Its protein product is CASSSDSYNEQFF.

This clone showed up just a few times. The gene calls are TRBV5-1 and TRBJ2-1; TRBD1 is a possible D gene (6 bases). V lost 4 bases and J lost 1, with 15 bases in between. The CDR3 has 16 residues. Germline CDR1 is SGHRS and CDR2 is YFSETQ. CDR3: CASSPSGTPSYNEQFF. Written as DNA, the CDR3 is TGCGCCAGCAGCCCTTCAGGGACACCTTCCTACAATGAGCAGTTCTTC.

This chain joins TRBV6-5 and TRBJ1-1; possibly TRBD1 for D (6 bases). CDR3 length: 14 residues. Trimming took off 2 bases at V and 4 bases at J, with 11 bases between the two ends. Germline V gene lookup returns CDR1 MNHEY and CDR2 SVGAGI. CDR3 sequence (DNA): TGTGCCAGCAGTTACGGGCGGGGGCGCACTGAAGCTTTCTTT. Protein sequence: CASSYGRGRTEAFF.

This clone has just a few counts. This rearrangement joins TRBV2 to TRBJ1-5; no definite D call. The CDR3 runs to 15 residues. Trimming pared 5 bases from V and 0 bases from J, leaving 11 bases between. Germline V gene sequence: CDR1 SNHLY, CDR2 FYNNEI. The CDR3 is CASSLVGASNQPQHF. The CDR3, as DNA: TGTGCCAGCAGTCTAGTGGGAGCTAGCAATCAGCCCCAGCATTTT.

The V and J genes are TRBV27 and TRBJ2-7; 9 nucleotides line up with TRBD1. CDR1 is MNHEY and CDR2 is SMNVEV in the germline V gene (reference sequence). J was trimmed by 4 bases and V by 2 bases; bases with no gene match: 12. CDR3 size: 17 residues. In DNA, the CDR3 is TGTGCCAGCAGTTTAGTATTCGGACAGGGGAGGGGTTACGAGCAGTACTTC. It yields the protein CASSLVFGQGRGYEQYF.

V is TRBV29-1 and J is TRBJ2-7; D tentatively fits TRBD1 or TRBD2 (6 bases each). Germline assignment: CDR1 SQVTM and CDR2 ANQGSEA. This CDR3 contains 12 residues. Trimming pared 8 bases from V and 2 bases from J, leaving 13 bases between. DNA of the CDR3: TGCAGCATCTCGGAGGGGGCCTACGAGCAGTACTTC. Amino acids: CSISEGAYEQYF.

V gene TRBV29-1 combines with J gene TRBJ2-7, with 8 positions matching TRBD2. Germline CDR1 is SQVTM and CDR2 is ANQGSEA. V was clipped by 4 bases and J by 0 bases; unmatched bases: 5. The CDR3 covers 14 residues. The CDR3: CSVVLAGHSYEQYF. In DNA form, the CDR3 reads TGCAGCGTTGTGCTAGCGGGCCACTCCTACGAGCAGTACTTC.